Following are 31 T cell receptor beta chains from one sample sequenced in a study of PD-1 blockade in mismatch repair-deficient tumors. TCRdb's copy holds only in-frame clones and misses some; the assay was immunoSEQ multiplex PCR. The repertoire holds 85,000 to 130,000 clones, with about four fifths as singletons. The input for sequencing was peripheral blood, taken roughly 35 weeks after starting pembrolizumab. All receptors derive from an adult with mismatch repair-deficient cancer.

The chain has TRBV28 and TRBJ1-3; 9 bases fit TRBD1. The germline V gene encodes CDR1 MDHEN and CDR2 SYDVKM. The junction had 9 bases not matched to a gene; V was cut back by 5 bases and J by 4 bases. The CDR3 loop spans 16 amino acids. As DNA, the CDR3 is TGTGCCAGCAGTCGAACCGGGACAGGGAACGGAAACACCATATATTTT. Its protein product is CASSRTGTGNGNTIYF.

The chain uses TRBV25-1 and TRBJ1-3; D gene unclear. This CDR3 has 15 amino acids. The germline V gene has CDR1 MGHDK and CDR2 SYGVNS. V lost 6 bases, J lost 4 bases, and 16 bases lay in between. The CDR3 nucleotides are TGTGCCAGCAGCGGCCAGAGGACCAGGGGAAACACCATATATTTT. This sequence encodes CASSGQRTRGNTIYF. Supplemented by reference TRBV25-1 and TRBJ1-3, the full variable domain reads EADIYQTPRYLVIGTGKKITLECSQTMGHDKMYWYQQDPGMELHLIHYSYGVNSTEKGDLSSESTVSRIRTEHFPLTLESARPSHTSQYLCASSGQRTRGNTIYFGEGSWLTVV.

The V call is TRBV9, the J call TRBJ2-2, with D possibly TRBD1 on 5 matching bases. Per the germline V gene, CDR1 is SGDLS and CDR2 is YYNGEE. The CDR3 is 17 amino acids. V shed 2 bases and J shed 2 bases, with 16 bases lying between them. The CDR3 DNA sequence: TGTGCCAGCAGCGTCACTCGGCGGCGGACAAACACCGGGGAGCTGTTTTTT. Protein: CASSVTRRRTNTGELFF.

This chain joins TRBV6-6 and TRBJ2-1; 11 nucleotides agree with TRBD2. The CDR3 has 15 residues. The germline V gene has CDR1 MNHNY and CDR2 SVGAGI (reference sequence). The V segment lost 8 bases and the J segment 6 bases; nucleotides outside the gene matches: 9. The chain's CDR3 is CASSLSGRAVNEQFF. CDR3 DNA: TGTGCCAGCTCGCTTAGCGGGAGGGCGGTCAATGAGCAGTTCTTC.

This clone has a handful of counts. This sequence joins TRBV11-2 and TRBJ1-2, with TRBD1 as a possible D gene (6 bases). The CDR3 loop spans 14 amino acids. Germline V gene lookup returns CDR1 SGHAT and CDR2 FQNNGV. V was pared by 5 bases and J by 4 bases, with 14 bases between. CDR3 sequence reads: CASSNSGAGYGYTF. CDR3 nucleotide sequence: TGTGCCAGCAGCAATTCGGGGGCGGGCTATGGCTACACCTTC.

The chain carries TRBV4-3 and TRBJ1-3; maybe TRBD1 (5 bases). This CDR3 spans 16 amino acids. The ends were cut back, 0 bases at V and 2 bases at J, with 11 bases in the middle. CDR1 and CDR2 from the germline V gene are LGHNA and YSLEER. For the CDR3, the DNA is TGCGCCAGCAGCCAAGATCTCAGCAGGGCTGGAAACACCATATATTTT. Translating it yields CASSQDLSRAGNTIYF.

The chain joins TRBV23-1 to TRBJ1-2; 8 nucleotides agree with TRBD1. TRBV23-1 is sorted into the ORF group, with uncertain function. V shed 2 bases and J 4 bases; nucleotides not matched to a gene: 9. The CDR3 contains 16 residues. CDR3 sequence reads: CASSQPTGQGIYGYTF. CDR3 in DNA: TGCGCCAGCAGTCAACCGACCGGACAGGGCATCTATGGCTACACCTTC.

CDR3 protein: CASSMWGPNTDTQYF. The CDR3 DNA reads as TGTGCCAGTAGTATGTGGGGGCCCAACACAGATACGCAGTATTTT. This rearrangement joins TRBV19 to TRBJ2-3; D may be TRBD1 (6 bases). Germline assignment: CDR1 LNHDA and CDR2 SQIVND (reference sequence). V lost 3 bases and J 2 bases, leaving 12 bases between the germline ends. The CDR3 totals 15 residues.

The chain has TRBV6-6 and TRBJ1-5; 8 nucleotides match TRBD1. Unmatched junction bases numbered 7, after V lost 8 bases and J lost 7 bases. CDR1 and CDR2 from the germline V gene are MNHNY and SVGAGI (reference sequence). This CDR3 region has 13 residues. The CDR3 here is CASAGGRGQPQHF. The CDR3 bases are TGTGCCAGCGCAGGGGGCCGCGGGCAGCCCCAGCATTTT.

This clone was counted between two and nine times. Its ends do not fully match the called genes, so a read error is possible. V and J are TRBV25-1 and TRBJ2-7, with D uncertain. The CDR3 loop spans 12 amino acids. The germline V gene has CDR1 MGHDK and CDR2 SYGVNS. CDR3 amino acids: CASSGVPYEQHF. For the CDR3, the DNA is TGTGCCAGCAGTGGCGTCCCATACGAGCAGCACTTC.

The chain combines TRBV18 with TRBJ1-3; 8 bases line up with TRBD1. V lost 3 bases, J lost 0 bases, and 4 bases stayed unmatched. Looked up from germline, CDR1 is KGHSH and CDR2 is LQKENI. This CDR3 region has 16 residues. The CDR3 protein is CASSPGQGSSGNTIYF. The CDR3 DNA is TGTGCCAGCTCACCTGGACAGGGAAGCTCTGGAAACACCATATATTTT.

The J gene is TRBJ2-5, the V gene TRBV19; 12 bases line up with TRBD1. The trim removed 4 bases at V and 4 bases at J, leaving 10 bases unmatched. This CDR3 is built from 17 residues. Germline V gene sequence: CDR1 LNHDA, CDR2 SQIVND (reference sequence). The CDR3: CASSSAAGQGAGETQYF. CDR3 DNA: TGTGCCAGTAGTAGTGCGGCGGGACAGGGGGCGGGAGAGACCCAGTACTTC. Together with reference TRBV19 and TRBJ2-5, the CDR3 gives the full variable domain: DGGITQSPKYLFRKEGQNVTLSCEQNLNHDAMYWYRQDPGQGLRLIYYSQIVNDFQKGDIAEGYSVSREKKESFPLTVTSAQKNPTAFYLCASSSAAGQGAGETQYFGPGTRLLVL.

The chain combines TRBV30 with TRBJ1-3; D remains unclear. V was cut by 0 bases and J by 11 bases, with 14 bases left in between. The CDR3 loop spans 13 amino acids. The germline V gene has CDR1 GTSNPN and CDR2 SVGIG (reference sequence). CDR3 bases: TGTGCCTGGAGTGTACTGAGAGGGTCTCCCATATATTTT. It codes for CAWSVLRGSPIYF.

This sequence joins TRBV4-1 and TRBJ2-3; D is uncertain. Trimming cost V 0 bases and J 0 bases, with 7 bases left between them. CDR3 length: 15 residues. Germline V gives CDR1 MGHRA, CDR2 YSYEKL. CDR3 nucleotides: TGCGCCAGCAGCCAAGAACCTGGGAGCACAGATACGCAGTATTTT. Residues: CASSQEPGSTDTQYF.

This chain joins TRBV27 and TRBJ2-7; 10 nucleotides match TRBD2. Germline CDR1 MNHEY, CDR2 SMNVEV (reference sequence). This CDR3 region has 15 residues. V shed 4 bases and J 6 bases; nucleotides not matched to a gene: 9. CDR3 in amino acids: CASSSPSGSVGEQYF. CDR3 nucleotides: TGTGCCAGCAGTTCACCTAGCGGGAGTGTGGGCGAGCAGTACTTC.

This clone occurred a few times. The rearrangement uses TRBV7-9 and TRBJ2-7; maybe TRBD2 (6 bases). CDR1 is SEHNR, CDR2 FQNEAQ, per germline (reference sequence). Trimming removed 0 bases from V and 3 bases from J, with 9 bases in between. This CDR3 spans 14 amino acids. The CDR3 loop is CASSLATSSYEQYF. In DNA, the CDR3 is TGTGCCAGCAGCTTAGCCACTAGCAGCTACGAGCAGTACTTC.

The chain uses TRBV7-2 and TRBJ2-1; 7 nucleotides agree with TRBD1. CDR1 and CDR2 (germline): SGHTA, FQGNSA. The CDR3 contains 15 residues. V was pared by 3 bases and J by 1 base, with 3 bases of the junction left unmatched. CDR3 DNA: TGTGCCAGCAGCTTCACGGACAGGTCCTACAATGAGCAGTTCTTC. This gives the protein CASSFTDRSYNEQFF.

V usage is TRBV9 and J usage is TRBJ2-1, with 7 bases that match TRBD2. The CDR3 has 14 residues. CDR1 SGDLS and CDR2 YYNGEE come from the germline V gene. The V and J ends lost 0 bases and 6 bases, in that order; junction bases with no gene match: 3. The CDR3 spells CASSVGTRVNEQFF. CDR3 sequence (DNA): TGTGCCAGCAGCGTAGGGACTAGGGTCAATGAGCAGTTCTTC.

The chain joins TRBV15 to TRBJ1-2; tentative D call: TRBD1 (5 bases). The CDR3 runs 12 residues. The V end was cut by 5 bases, the J end by 10 bases, with 14 bases between. Germline V gives CDR1 LNHNV, CDR2 YYDKDF (reference sequence). CDR3 sequence: CATSSTAFDYTF. The CDR3 DNA reads as TGTGCCACCAGCTCGACAGCCTTCGACTACACCTTC.

The rearrangement joins TRBV6-4 to TRBJ2-7; 8 bases map to TRBD2. There are 11 residues in the CDR3. The germline V gene encodes CDR1 MRHNA and CDR2 SNTAGT. The CDR3 DNA reads as TGTGGGGGCGGGAGGAGCGGTAAGCAGTACTTC. Protein sequence: CGGGRSGKQYF.

V usage is TRBV5-1 and J usage is TRBJ1-1; 8 bases are a match to TRBD1. The CDR3 consists of 17 residues. Germline V lookup: CDR1 SGHRS, CDR2 YFSETQ. Trimming at V came to 1 base and at J to 4 bases, leaving 12 bases not matched to a gene. CDR3 in DNA: TGCGCCAGCAGCTTGCAGGAACAGGGGGGATTAGGCACTGAAGCTTTCTTT. It encodes CASSLQEQGGLGTEAFF.

This chain joins TRBV5-6 and TRBJ2-7; 8 positions match TRBD1. With 4 bases clipped from V and 5 bases from J, the junction kept 8 bases outside the gene matches. CDR3 size: 14 residues. Germline CDR1 reads SGHDT; CDR2 reads YYEEEE. CDR3 in DNA: TGTGCCAGCAGCCCCACGACAGGGGCCCACGAGCAGTACTTC. Translated: CASSPTTGAHEQYF.

The chain combines TRBV7-2 with TRBJ2-1; 7 bases align to TRBD2. The germline CDR1 and CDR2 sequences are SGHTA and FQGNSA. After removal of 0 bases from V and 8 bases from J, the junction contained 7 bases not matched to a gene. The CDR3 is 15 amino acids. The CDR3 DNA reads as TGTGCCAGCAGCTTAGCGGGAGGGCCGTCGTATGAGCAGTTCTTC. It translates to CASSLAGGPSYEQFF.

The chain uses TRBV28 and TRBJ2-5, with TRBD1 matching 9 bases. The V gene end was trimmed by 5 bases and the J gene end by 0 bases; junction bases not matched to a gene: 10. The CDR3 runs 17 residues. Germline CDR1 and CDR2: MDHEN and SYDVKM. The CDR3 DNA sequence: TGTGCCAGCAGTCCAGACAGGGGGGCTAGGTACCAAGAGACCCAGTACTTC. Protein sequence: CASSPDRGARYQETQYF.

This chain connects TRBV19 to TRBJ1-5; no clear D. Germline CDR1 and CDR2: LNHDA and SQIVND (reference sequence). The CDR3 has 13 amino acids. Trimming removed 8 bases from V and 5 bases from J, with 13 bases in between. The CDR3, as DNA: TGTGCCAGTGCAGAGGGTAGGGATCAGCCCCAGCATTTT. Amino acids: CASAEGRDQPQHF.

This chain joins TRBV6-1 and TRBJ1-2; D gene unclear. The ends were cut back, 7 bases at V and 1 base at J, with 13 bases in the middle. The CDR3 has 14 residues. Germline CDR1 and CDR2: MNHNS and SASEGT. CDR3 in amino acids: CASTSVNSNYGYTF. Here the CDR3 DNA reads TGTGCCAGCACCTCAGTTAACAGTAACTATGGCTACACCTTC.

This chain uses TRBV25-1 with TRBJ2-7, with TRBD2 as a possible D gene (5 bases). Germline lookup yields CDR1 MGHDK and CDR2 SYGVNS. V was pared by 5 bases and J by 6 bases, with 17 bases between. The CDR3 totals 14 residues. This chain's CDR3 is CASSSPGGGAEQYF. The CDR3 DNA reads as TGTGCCAGCAGTTCCCCAGGAGGCGGTGCCGAGCAGTACTTC.

In this sample, this clone turned up a few times. The gene calls are TRBV19 and TRBJ1-5; D call uncertain. The CDR3 loop spans 13 amino acids. V was clipped by 6 bases and J by 3 bases, with 9 bases between them. Germline CDR1 reads LNHDA; CDR2 reads SQIVND (reference sequence). CDR3 DNA: TGTGCCAGTAGGCGGACGGTCAATCAGCCCCAGCATTTT. Amino acids: CASRRTVNQPQHF.

The chain has TRBV4-3 and TRBJ1-2, with a tentative D call TRBD1 (5 bases). The CDR3 consists of 15 residues. Trimming took 2 bases from V and 4 from J, leaving 14 bases between them. The germline V gene encodes CDR1 LGHNA and CDR2 YSLEER. This chain's CDR3 is CASSQTQDFRYGYTF. The CDR3 DNA sequence: TGCGCCAGCAGCCAAACACAGGATTTTCGCTATGGCTACACCTTC.

This sequence joins TRBV6-5 and TRBJ1-1; D remains unclear. The length of the CDR3 is 14 residues. Trimming pared 6 bases from V and 6 bases from J, leaving 17 bases between. Per germline, CDR1 MNHEY and CDR2 SVGAGI. The CDR3 here is CASSRSEEISEAFF. CDR3 sequence (DNA): TGTGCCAGCAGCCGGTCGGAGGAGATCTCTGAAGCTTTCTTT.

For this clone: Other nucleotide sequences in the sample specify the same CDR3. V is TRBV5-4 and J is TRBJ2-5; a possible D gene is TRBD1 (6 bases). Germline CDR1 is SGHNT and CDR2 is YYREEE (reference sequence). Trimming pared 4 bases from V and 0 bases from J, leaving 10 bases between. The CDR3 totals 14 residues. In DNA form, the CDR3 reads TGTGCCAGCAGCCGGACAGTATACCAAGAGACCCAGTACTTC. The encoded protein is CASSRTVYQETQYF.